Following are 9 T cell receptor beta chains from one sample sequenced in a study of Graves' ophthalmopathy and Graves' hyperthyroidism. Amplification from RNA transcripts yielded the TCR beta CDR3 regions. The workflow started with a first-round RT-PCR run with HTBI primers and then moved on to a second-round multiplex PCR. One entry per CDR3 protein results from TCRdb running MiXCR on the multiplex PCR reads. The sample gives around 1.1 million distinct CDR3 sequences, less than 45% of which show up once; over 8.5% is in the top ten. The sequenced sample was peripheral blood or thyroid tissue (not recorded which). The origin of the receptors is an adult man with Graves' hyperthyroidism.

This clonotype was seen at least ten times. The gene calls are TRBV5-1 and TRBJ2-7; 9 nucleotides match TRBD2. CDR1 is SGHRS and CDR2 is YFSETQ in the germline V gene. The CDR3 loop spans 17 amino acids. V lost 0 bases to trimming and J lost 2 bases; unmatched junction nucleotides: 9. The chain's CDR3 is CASSLEASGDPTYEQYF. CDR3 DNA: TGCGCCAGCAGCTTGGAGGCTAGCGGGGATCCCACCTACGAGCAGTACTTC.

DNA for the CDR3: TGTGCCAGCAGTTACAACCCGACAGGGGCTGGCTACGAGCAGTACTTC. This gives the protein CASSYNPTGAGYEQYF. The chain is built from TRBV12-3 or TRBV12-4 and TRBJ2-7, with 8 positions matching TRBD1. The CDR3 sequence is 16 residues long. V was clipped by 4 bases and J by 3 bases; unmatched bases: 11.

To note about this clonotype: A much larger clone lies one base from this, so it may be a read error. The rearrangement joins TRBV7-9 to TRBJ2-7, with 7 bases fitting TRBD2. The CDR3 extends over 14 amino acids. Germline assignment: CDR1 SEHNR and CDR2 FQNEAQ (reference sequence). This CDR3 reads CASSLGKGGYVQYF. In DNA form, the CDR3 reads TGTGCCAGCAGCTTAGGGAAGGGAGGGTACGTGCAGTACTTC.

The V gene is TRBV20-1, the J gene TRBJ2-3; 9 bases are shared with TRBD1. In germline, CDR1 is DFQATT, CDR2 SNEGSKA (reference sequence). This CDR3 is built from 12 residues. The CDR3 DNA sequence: TGCAGCAGGACAGGGGTCACAGATACGCAGTATTTT. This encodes CSRTGVTDTQYF.

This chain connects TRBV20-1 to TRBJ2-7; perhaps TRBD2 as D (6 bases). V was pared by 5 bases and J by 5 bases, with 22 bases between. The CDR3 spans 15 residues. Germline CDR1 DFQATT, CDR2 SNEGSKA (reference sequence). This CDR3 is CSAGDSTRPGDEQYF. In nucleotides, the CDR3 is TGCAGTGCTGGGGATTCTACGCGACCGGGGGACGAGCAGTACTTC.

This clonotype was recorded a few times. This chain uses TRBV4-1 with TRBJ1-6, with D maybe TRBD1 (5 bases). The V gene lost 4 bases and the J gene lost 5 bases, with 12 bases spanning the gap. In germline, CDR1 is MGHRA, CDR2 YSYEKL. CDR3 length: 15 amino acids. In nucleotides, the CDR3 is TGCGCCAGCAGCCCTCGGCAGGGACATAATTCACCCCTCCACTTT. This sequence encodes CASSPRQGHNSPLHF.

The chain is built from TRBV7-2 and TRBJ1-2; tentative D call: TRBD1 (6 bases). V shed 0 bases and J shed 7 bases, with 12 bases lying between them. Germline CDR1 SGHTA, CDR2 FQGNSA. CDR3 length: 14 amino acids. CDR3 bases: TGTGCCAGCAGCTTAGCCTGGGGGGCGAGTGGCTACACCTTC. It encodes CASSLAWGASGYTF. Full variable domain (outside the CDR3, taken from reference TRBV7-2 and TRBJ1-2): GAGVSQSPSNKVTEKGKDVELRCDPISGHTALYWYRQSLGQGLEFLIYFQGNSAPDKSGLPSDRFSAERTGGSVSTLTIQRTQQEDSAVYLCASSLAWGASGYTFGSGTRLTVV.

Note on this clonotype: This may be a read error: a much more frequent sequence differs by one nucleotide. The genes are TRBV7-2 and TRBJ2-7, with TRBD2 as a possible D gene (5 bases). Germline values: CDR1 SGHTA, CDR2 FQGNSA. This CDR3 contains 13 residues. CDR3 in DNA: TGTGCCAGCCGCCGGGTCGGGGAATACGGGCAGTACTTC. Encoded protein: CASRRVGEYGQYF.

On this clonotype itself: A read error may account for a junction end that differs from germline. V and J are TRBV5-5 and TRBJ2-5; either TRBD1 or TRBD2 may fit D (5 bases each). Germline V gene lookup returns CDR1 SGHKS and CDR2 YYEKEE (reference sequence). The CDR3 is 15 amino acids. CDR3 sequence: CAGSTLAGSNQPQYF. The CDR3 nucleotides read TGTGCCGGCAGCACCCTAGCAGGGTCCAATCAGCCCCAGTACTTC. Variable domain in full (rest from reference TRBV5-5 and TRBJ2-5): DAGVTQSPTHLIKTRGQQVTLRCSPISGHKSVSWYQQVLGQGPQFIFQYYEKEERGRGNFPDRFSARQFPNYSSELNVNALLLGDSALYLCAGSTLAGSNQPQYFGPGTRLLVL.